This T cell receptor (beta chain) comes out of a study of blood T cells in healthy people across ages. Alongside a J-beta primer mix, a sample-barcoded 5' primer served in a second PCR lasting roughly 7 to 11 cycles. TCRdb ran MiXCR on the 5' RACE reads and lists one entry per CDR3 protein. The sample consists of around 1,500,000 distinct CDR3 sequences, about 30% of them appearing once. V dropped 6 bases and J dropped 4 bases, with 9 bases sitting between them. The germline V gene encodes CDR1 LNHDA and CDR2 SQIVND (reference sequence). The CDR3 totals 12 residues. Study-wide points: Long-lived donors carried more naive CD4+ cells and greater diversity than aged donors.

The sample holds a few counts of this clonotype. The antigen is undetermined. Each donor's blood draw was roughly 10 milliliters of peripheral blood. The receptor was derived from a woman in her 30s in good health. The rearrangement uses TRBV19 and TRBJ1-2; tentatively, D is TRBD1 (5 bases). Specimen: blood. CDR3 sequence: CASRSGRYGYTF. The CDR3 DNA reads TGTGCCAGTAGATCGGGGCGCTATGGCTACACCTTC.